The entry that follows covers one TCR beta chain sequence. Its antigen specificity is not known. No clone much larger than this one lies a single base away; base qualities are absent. This record belongs to a study of blood T cells in healthy people across ages (dated by TCRdb to 2013 to 2016). For the wider study: In model experiments, roughly one uniquely barcoded TCR beta cDNA molecule per two T cells was captured by template switching. Using deep sequencing normalized with unique cDNA molecular identifiers, the study measured how TCR beta repertoire diversity changes with age. Two additional independent replicas of 1 million unique cDNA reads from the same blood draw were analyzed for two donors (one aged 18 to 30 and one aged 80 or older). Four age groups were formed from the donors: young (average 16 years), middle-aged (roughly 38), aged (about 62) and long-lived (about 80). To avoid experimental bias, donors of different ages were randomly spread across the sequencing lanes.

The donors were roughly 38 Caucasian individuals from Russia, aged 6 to 90 years, who were systemically healthy. About 10 milliliters of peripheral blood were collected from each donor into EDTA-treated Vacutainer tubes. Ficoll-Paque density-gradient centrifugation was used to isolate PBMCs, with at least 6 million per sample. Trizol reagent was used to extract total RNA from PBMCs, with at least 5 micrograms per sample. For every donor, an aliquot of PBMCs went through flow cytometry to measure the percentages of naive CD45RAhigh/CD27high T cells. Libraries were made using 5' RACE. TCRdb shows the sequencer as Illumina HiSeq 2500. The second PCR ran for about 6 to 12 cycles and used a J-beta primer mix along with a sample-barcoded 5' primer. A unique molecular identifier was introduced onto each TCR beta cDNA molecule by a template-switch 5' adaptor carrying 12 random nucleotides. Each sample yielded at least 3 million CDR3-containing paired-end reads. First-strand cDNA synthesis was performed from all RNA using the Mint cDNA synthesis kit, with priming by a TRBC-specific oligonucleotide. Following uracil-DNA glycosylase treatment, a first 18-cycle PCR with universal primers M1SS and BC2_uni_R was performed on all cDNA. Under the source paper's analysis protocol: Each sample was normalized by randomly selecting 1 million high-quality reads, each carrying a distinct molecular identifier. Instead of being binned into consensus sequences, reads that shared molecular identifiers were thrown out. CDR3 identification, clonotype clustering and error correction used MiTCR with a Q25 quality threshold and the strictest error-elimination algorithm. A nonparametric unseen species model with Euler transformation was used to estimate a lower bound on total TCR beta diversity. In TCRdb, the public reads were trimmed at Q25 with fastp and aligned with MiXCR, with productive beta chains retained. Rows with one shared CDR3 protein collapse into an entry with the most common genes and DNA. TCRdb's processing, not the authors', yielded these V and J calls. In all, the sample holds approximately 1.5 million distinct CDR3 sequences, and roughly 32% of those were seen once. The top ten constitute over 9% of the sample.

The paper as a whole reports these results and caveats: There was a strong correlation between observed TCR beta diversity and the percentage of naive T cells measured by flow cytometry. Since profiling was done on bulk unsorted PBMCs, naive and antigen-experienced compartments could not be conclusively compared. The CMV infection status of donors was not known, potentially confounding age-related changes in expanded clonotypes. Total diversity estimates from one million sequenced T cells were considered lower bounds and underestimates. Compared with the aged group, the long-lived group had more naive CD4+ T cells, fewer expanded clones and increased TCR diversity, suggesting age selection. As age increased, observed TCR beta diversity per million T cells dropped in a roughly linear way, and a significant reduction was already evident by age 40.

The TCR comes from a woman in her twenties or thirties in good health. The sequencing input was blood.

Read as DNA, the sequence is TGCAGTGCTAGGAACTTGAATGAGCAGTTCTTC. This gives the protein CSARNLNEQFF. The chain uses TRBV20-1 and TRBJ2-1; the D gene is not confidently resolved. The cysteine opens and the phenylalanine closes a CDR3 of 11 amino acids. Solely the CDR3 DNA is kept, with 33 bases framed from the first base. The trim is 3 bases for V and 7 bases for J, with a gap of 7 bases between the germline ends. CDR1 and CDR2 were assigned from the germline V gene (reference sequence) as DFQATT and SNEGSKA.